Listed below are T cell receptor beta chains from one sample, sequenced in a study of tumor-infiltrating lymphocytes in primary liver carcinoma. TCRdb redid the calling of the multiplex PCR reads with MiXCR, one entry per CDR3 protein. There are about 190,000 distinct CDR3 sequences in the sample; about 85% occur only once, and less than 20% lies in the top ten. Source material: tumor tissue from primary liver carcinoma. These receptors originate from a man between 35 and 55 years old with primary liver carcinoma and hepatitis B virus infection. Each CDR3 is given with its conserved first and last residue. Each record gives: clone size, D gene, V gene, J gene, CDR3 protein, CDR3 DNA. D genes are given only for firm matches. Clone sizes are given selectively: once, few, many, or a class where the clone is expanded.

>NA|TRBD2|TRBV6-1|TRBJ2-1
CTSSEETGGYNEQFF
TGTACCAGCAGTGAAGAAACGGGAGGATATAATGAGCAGTTCTTC
>NA|NA|TRBV6-1|TRBJ2-3
CASNPVLVGTDTRYF
TGTGCCAGCAACCCAGTACTAGTGGGAACAGATACGCGGTATTTT
>once|NA|TRBV7-3|TRBJ1-1
CASSLTKNTEAFF
TGTGCCAGCAGCTTAACGAAGAACACTGAAGCTTTCTTT
>NA|NA|TRBV5-6|TRBJ1-1
CASTFRPAGEAAFF
TGTGCCAGCACCTTTAGACCTGCCGGTGAGGCTGCTTTCTTT
>NA|TRBD1|TRBV12-3/TRBV12-4|TRBJ1-2
CAGSYWDRGDYTF
TGTGCCGGCAGTTACTGGGACAGGGGGGACTACACCTTC
>once|TRBD2|TRBV29-1|TRBJ2-1
CSVRPAGENYNGLFF
TGCAGCGTTCGCCCTGCGGGAGAGAACTACAATGGGCTGTTCTTC
>few|NA|TRBV29-1|TRBJ1-1
CSALPDLNTEALF
TGCAGTGCCCTACCAGACCTGAACACTGAAGCTCTCTTT
>once|NA|TRBV30|TRBJ2-1
CVWSNTGTWVEQFF
TGTGTCTGGAGTAATACCGGGACATGGGTCGAGCAGTTCTTC
>NA|NA|TRBV11-2|TRBJ1-5
CANSLVGLTGSNQPQRF
TGTGCCAACAGCTTAGTAGGGTTAACAGGGAGCAATCAGCCCCAGCGTTTT
>few|NA|TRBV6-6|TRBJ1-5
CANSSAGGTQPQHF
TGTGCCAACAGTAGCGCCGGGGGCACTCAGCCACAGCATTTT
>NA|NA|TRBV7-8|TRBJ2-7
CASSLAPLQGKGEQYF
TGTGCCAGCAGCTTAGCGCCCCTCCAAGGGAAGGGTGAGCAGTACTTC
>NA|TRBD2|TRBV29-1|TRBJ2-1
CSVMTSGRGFMSEQFF
TGCAGCGTTATGACTAGCGGGAGAGGATTTATGAGTGAGCAGTTCTTC
>NA|NA|TRBV4-3|TRBJ2-5
CASSLAYEDTQSF
TGCGCCAGCAGCCTAGCGTATGAAGACACCCAGTCCTTC
>once|TRBD2|TRBV6-5|TRBJ2-5
CASSLGTSGKKTQYF
TGTGCCAGCAGTCTCGGGACTAGTGGGAAAAAGACCCAGTACTTC
>many|NA|TRBV10-3|TRBJ1-5
CAISDGENQPQHF
TGTGCCATCAGTGACGGGGAGAATCAGCCCCAGCATTTT
>NA|TRBD2|TRBV6-6|TRBJ2-3
CATRLAGGPRTDTQFF
TGTGCCACCCGACTAGCGGGAGGTCCCCGCACAGATACACAGTTTTTT
>NA|TRBD2|TRBV11-1|TRBJ2-1
CASSVGGPNEQLF
TGTGCCAGCAGCGTGGGAGGGCCGAATGAGCAATTATTC
>NA|NA|TRBV7-8|TRBJ2-1
CARSALSQSSYNEQLF
TGTGCCAGAAGCGCCCTGTCCCAGAGTTCCTACAATGAGCAGTTATTC
>NA|NA|TRBV6-2/TRBV6-3|TRBJ1-1
CASSYRGRGTEVFF
TGTGCCAGCAGTTACCGTGGCCGGGGCACTGAAGTATTCTTT
>NA|NA|TRBV30|TRBJ1-3
CAWSSKDGNTIYF
TGTGCCTGGAGTAGCAAAGATGGAAACACCATATATTTT
>NA|NA|TRBV4-1|TRBJ2-1
CASRREGSGQLNSVQFF
TGCGCCAGCAGGAGGGAGGGATCAGGACAGCTTAATAGCGTGCAGTTTTTC
>NA|NA|TRBV30|TRBJ1-1
CAWSVGWDTESFF
TGTGCCTGGAGTGTGGGTTGGGACACTGAATCTTTCTTT
>few|NA|TRBV28|TRBJ2-3
CASSLGGTTDTQYF
TGTGCCAGCAGTTTGGGGGGAACCACAGATACGCAGTATTTT
>once|TRBD2|TRBV11-2|TRBJ2-7
CASSLWDSGKGARSSYEQYF
TGTGCCAGCAGCTTGTGGGATAGCGGGAAAGGAGCTAGATCCTCCTACGAGCAGTACTTC
>NA|TRBD1|TRBV5-5|TRBJ2-1
CATSLYVLLGQGSNEQFF
TGTGCCACCAGCTTGTACGTGTTGTTAGGACAGGGTAGCAATGAGCAGTTCTTC
>many|NA|TRBV28|TRBJ1-4
CASGTPNEKLFF
TGTGCCAGCGGGACACCTAATGAAAAACTGTTTTTT
>NA|NA|TRBV4-1|TRBJ2-1
CASSQEAATAYSEQFF
TGCGCCAGCAGCCAAGAGGCCGCGACAGCGTACAGTGAGCAGTTCTTC
>many|NA|TRBV4-1|TRBJ1-5
CASSQDPGTAGNQPQHF
TGCGCCAGCAGCCAAGATCCGGGGACCGCCGGGAATCAGCCCCAGCATTTT